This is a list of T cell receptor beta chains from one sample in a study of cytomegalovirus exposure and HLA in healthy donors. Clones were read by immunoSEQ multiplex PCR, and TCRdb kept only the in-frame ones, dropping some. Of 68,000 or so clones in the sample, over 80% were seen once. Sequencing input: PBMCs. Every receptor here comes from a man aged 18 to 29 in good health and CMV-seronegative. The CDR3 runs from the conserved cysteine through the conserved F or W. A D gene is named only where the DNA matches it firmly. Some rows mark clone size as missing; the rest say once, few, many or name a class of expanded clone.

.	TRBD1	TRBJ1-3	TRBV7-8	CASSRDSSGNTIYF	TGTGCCAGCAGCCGGGACAGCTCTGGAAACACCATATATTTT
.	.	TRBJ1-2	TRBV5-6	CASSFVLASGYTF	TGTGCCAGCAGCTTCGTTCTGGCTAGCGGCTACACCTTC
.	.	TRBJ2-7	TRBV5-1	CASSATTYEQYF	TGCGCCAGCAGCGCTACGACCTACGAGCAGTACTTC
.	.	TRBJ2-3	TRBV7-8	CASSLARSTSTDTQYF	TGTGCCAGCAGCTTAGCGCGGTCAACTAGCACAGATACGCAGTATTTT
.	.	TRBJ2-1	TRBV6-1	CASRNIPGLYNEQFF	TGTGCCAGCAGGAATATTCCGGGACTGTACAATGAGCAGTTCTTC
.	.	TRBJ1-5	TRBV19	CASRSVGGDNQPQHF	TGTGCCAGTCGTTCGGTGGGGGGGGATAATCAGCCCCAGCATTTT
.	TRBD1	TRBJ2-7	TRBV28	CASSSSSGTGLKKSYEQYF	TGTGCCAGCAGTTCATCCTCCGGGACAGGACTTAAAAAATCCTACGAGCAGTACTTC
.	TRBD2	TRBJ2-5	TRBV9	CASSVAGGPGETQYF	TGTGCCAGCAGCGTAGCGGGAGGGCCGGGGGAGACCCAGTACTTC
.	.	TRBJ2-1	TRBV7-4	CASSFERRAHNEQFF	TGTGCCAGCAGCTTCGAAAGGAGGGCACACAATGAGCAGTTCTTC
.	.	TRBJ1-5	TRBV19	CASSINRDQPQHF	TGTGCCAGTAGTATAAACCGGGATCAGCCCCAGCATTTT
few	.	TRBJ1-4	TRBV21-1	CASSLRRRGRGEKLFF	TGTGCCAGCAGCCTAAGAAGGAGGGGGCGGGGTGAAAAACTGTTTTTT
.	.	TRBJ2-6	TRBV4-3	CASSQDAFLRSGANVLTF	TGCGCCAGCAGCCAAGATGCTTTCCTCAGATCTGGGGCCAACGTCCTGACTTTC
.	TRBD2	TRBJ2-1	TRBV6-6	CASGGVAGAADEQFF	TGTGCCAGCGGGGGGGTAGCGGGAGCAGCCGATGAGCAGTTCTTC
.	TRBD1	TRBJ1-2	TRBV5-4	CASSHGTGNYGYTF	TGTGCCAGCAGCCACGGGACAGGGAACTATGGCTACACCTTC
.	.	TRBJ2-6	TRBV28	CASSSPGHNSVGANVLTF	TGTGCCAGCAGCTCCCCGGGACACAACTCTGTAGGGGCCAACGTCCTGACTTTC
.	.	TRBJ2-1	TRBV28	CASSRVGSSYNEQFF	TGTGCCAGCAGTCGGGTGGGGAGCTCCTACAATGAGCAGTTCTTC
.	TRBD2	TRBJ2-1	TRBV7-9	CASSTGTTNNEQFF	TGTGCCAGCAGCACCGGGACTACTAACAATGAGCAGTTCTTC
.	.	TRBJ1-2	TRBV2	CASTGGSYGYTF	TGTGCCAGCACCGGAGGATCCTATGGCTACACCTTC
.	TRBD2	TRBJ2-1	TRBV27	CASSPVLLAGESNEQFF	TGTGCCAGCAGTCCTGTGTTACTAGCGGGAGAAAGCAATGAGCAGTTCTTC
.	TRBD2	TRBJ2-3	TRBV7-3	CASSWIAGATDTQYF	TGTGCCAGCAGCTGGATAGCGGGAGCCACAGATACGCAGTATTTT
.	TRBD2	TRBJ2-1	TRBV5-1	CASRTAGGYNEQFF	TGCGCCAGCAGGACAGCGGGAGGGTACAATGAGCAGTTCTTC
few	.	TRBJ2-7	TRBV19	CASSMWVSGFSYEQYF	TGTGCCAGTAGTATGTGGGTGAGCGGGTTCTCCTACGAGCAGTACTTC
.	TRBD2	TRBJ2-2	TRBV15	CATSRDRVTSGRIRTGELFF	TGTGCCACCAGCAGAGATAGGGTGACTAGCGGGAGGATCAGAACCGGGGAGCTGTTTTTT
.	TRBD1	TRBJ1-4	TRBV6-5	CASSYQGAGTNEKLFF	TGTGCCAGCAGTTACCAGGGGGCTGGGACTAATGAAAAACTGTTTTTT
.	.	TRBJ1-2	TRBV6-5	CASSYSGIGGGYGYTF	TGTGCCAGCAGTTACTCAGGCATTGGGGGGGGCTATGGCTACACCTTC
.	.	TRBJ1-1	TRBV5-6	CASSLGAQGNTEAFF	TGTGCCAGCAGCTTGGGTGCACAGGGGAACACTGAAGCTTTCTTT
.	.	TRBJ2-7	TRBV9	CASSPGAGETYEQYF	TGTGCCAGCAGCCCAGGGGCAGGGGAAACCTACGAGCAGTACTTC
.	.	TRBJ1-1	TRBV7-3	CASSLGVSLNTEAFF	TGTGCCAGCAGCTTAGGAGTTTCCCTGAACACTGAAGCTTTCTTT
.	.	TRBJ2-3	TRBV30	CAWRISGSTDTQYF	TGTGCCTGGAGAATTAGCGGAAGCACAGATACGCAGTATTTT
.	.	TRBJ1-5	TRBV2	CASSPGPLGGQPQHF	TGTGCCAGCAGCCCGGGACCTCTGGGGGGTCAGCCCCAGCATTTT
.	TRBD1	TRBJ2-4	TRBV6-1	CASSERTGVSNIQYF	TGTGCCAGCAGTGAAAGGACAGGGGTTTCGAACATTCAGTACTTC
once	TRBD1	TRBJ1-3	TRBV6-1	CASRTGGLNGNTIYF	TGTGCCAGCAGGACAGGGGGTTTAAATGGAAACACCATATATTTT
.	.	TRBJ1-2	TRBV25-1	CASSEGREYGYTF	TGTGCCAGCAGTGAAGGGAGGGAGTACGGCTACACCTTC
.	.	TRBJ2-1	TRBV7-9	CASSRGEVDEQFF	TGTGCCAGCAGCCGAGGGGAGGTCGATGAGCAGTTCTTC
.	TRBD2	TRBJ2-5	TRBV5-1	CASSLSPGREGTQYF	TGCGCCAGCAGCTTGAGCCCGGGACGGGAGGGGACCCAGTACTTC
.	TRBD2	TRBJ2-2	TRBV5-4	CASSSPSGSGSTGELFF	TGTGCCAGCAGCTCCCCTAGCGGGAGTGGAAGCACCGGGGAGCTGTTTTTT
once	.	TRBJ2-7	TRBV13	CASSLKLINEQYF	TGTGCCAGCAGCTTAAAACTTATCAACGAGCAGTACTTC
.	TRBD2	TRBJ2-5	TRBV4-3	CASSQGLAGHQETQYF	TGCGCCAGCAGCCAAGGACTAGCGGGCCACCAAGAGACCCAGTACTTC
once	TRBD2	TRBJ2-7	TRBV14	CASSQERGRIEQYF	TGTGCCAGCAGCCAAGAGCGGGGGAGGATCGAGCAGTACTTC
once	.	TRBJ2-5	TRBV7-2	CASSLAGSEGTQYF	TGTGCCAGCAGCTTAGCGGGTAGCGAGGGGACCCAGTACTTC
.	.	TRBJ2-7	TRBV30	CAWSSPREQYF	TGTGCCTGGAGCTCACCCAGGGAGCAGTACTTC
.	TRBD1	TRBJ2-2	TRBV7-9	CASSLDRVGTGELFF	TGTGCCAGCAGCCTGGACAGGGTTGGGACCGGGGAGCTGTTTTTT
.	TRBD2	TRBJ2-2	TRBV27	CASPPLAGGETGELFF	TGTGCCAGCCCACCACTAGCGGGAGGGGAAACCGGGGAGCTGTTTTTT
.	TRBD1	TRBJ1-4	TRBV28	CASSQGAKKLFF	TGTGCCAGCAGTCAGGGGGCAAAAAAACTGTTTTTT
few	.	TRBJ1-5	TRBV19	CACGVLNQPQHF	TGTGCCTGCGGAGTTCTCAATCAGCCCCAGCATTTT
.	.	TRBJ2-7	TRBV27	CASSRLVSYEQYF	TGTGCCAGCAGTAGACTAGTCAGTTACGAGCAGTACTTC
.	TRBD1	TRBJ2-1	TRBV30	CASSTGGLNEQFF	TGTGCCTCCTCGACAGGGGGGTTGAATGAGCAGTTCTTC
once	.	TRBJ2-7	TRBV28	CASSLRDWSYEQYF	TGTGCCAGCAGTTTACGGGACTGGAGCTACGAGCAGTACTTC
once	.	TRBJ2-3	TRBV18	CASSPTLADSTDTQYF	TGTGCCAGCTCACCAACACTAGCCGACTCCACAGATACGCAGTATTTT
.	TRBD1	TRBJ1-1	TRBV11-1	CASSLRARGQGAGEAFF	TGTGCCAGCAGCTTACGGGCTCGGGGACAGGGGGCTGGCGAAGCTTTCTTT
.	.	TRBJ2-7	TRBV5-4	CASSSSGSSYEQYF	TGTGCCAGCAGCTCCTCGGGGAGCTCCTACGAGCAGTACTTC
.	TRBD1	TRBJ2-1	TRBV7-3	CASSLGRGTDSYNEQFF	TGTGCCAGCAGCTTAGGTAGGGGGACAGACTCCTACAATGAGCAGTTCTTC
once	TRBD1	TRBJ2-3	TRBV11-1	CASSTRDRTSTDTQYF	TGTGCCAGCAGCACCCGGGACAGAACTAGCACAGATACGCAGTATTTT
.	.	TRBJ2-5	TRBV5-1	CASGPFQETQYF	TGCGCCAGCGGGCCGTTCCAAGAGACCCAGTACTTC
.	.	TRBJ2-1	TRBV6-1	CAGRREGGWVHEQFF	TGTGCCGGCCGCCGGGAAGGCGGGTGGGTCCATGAGCAGTTCTTC
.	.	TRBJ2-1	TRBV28	CASTTGGFYNEQFF	TGTGCCAGCACGACGGGCGGGTTTTACAATGAGCAGTTCTTC
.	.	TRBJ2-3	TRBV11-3	CASSRTGKPDTQYF	TGTGCCAGCAGCCGAACAGGGAAGCCAGATACGCAGTATTTT
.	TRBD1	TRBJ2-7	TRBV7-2	CASSSRDRGPEQYF	TGTGCCAGCAGCTCCCGGGACAGGGGACCCGAGCAGTACTTC
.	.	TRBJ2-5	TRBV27	CASRRQSIIPRGTQYF	TGTGCCAGCAGGCGACAGAGTATAATACCAAGAGGGACCCAGTACTTC